These 20 T cell receptor beta chains originate from one sample sequenced in a study of T cell repertoires in cytomegalovirus infection. No antigen has been assigned to these receptors. TCRdb itself ran the reads through MiXCR, one entry per CDR3 protein. Here the sample spans about 150,000 distinct CDR3 sequences, more than 25% being singletons. The source was CD8+ T cells from cultured PBMCs, collected from culture after CMV antigen stimulation. Every receptor here comes from a human donor in good health (CMV status not recorded). Some clones in this sample may be carry-over from other donors' samples.

This clonotype appeared many times. This chain connects TRBV24-1 to TRBJ2-3; 9 bases align to TRBD2. Trimming took 3 bases from V and 3 from J; bases not matched to a gene: 12. The CDR3 runs to 18 residues. In germline, CDR1 is KGHDR, CDR2 SFDVKD. CDR3 sequence (DNA): TGTGCCACCAGTGATACCTCGGGACTAGCAGGGGGAACAGATACGCAGTATTTT. It encodes CATSDTSGLAGGTDTQYF.

A few counts support this clonotype. The chain uses TRBV6-5 and TRBJ2-5; TRBD2 matches 7 bases. Germline V lookup: CDR1 MNHEY, CDR2 SVGAGI. V lost 0 bases to trimming and J lost 9 bases; unmatched junction nucleotides: 13. The CDR3 is 16 residues long. CDR3 sequence reads: CASSYSPSGDARAQYF. CDR3 in DNA: TGTGCCAGCAGTTACTCGCCTAGCGGAGACGCGAGGGCCCAGTACTTC.

This clonotype was observed a handful of times. The chain joins TRBV7-8 to TRBJ2-1; TRBD1 agrees at 10 bases. The germline V gene encodes CDR1 SGHVS and CDR2 FQNEAQ. The CDR3 is made up of 17 amino acids. The V gene end was trimmed by 0 bases and the J gene end by 7 bases; junction bases not matched to a gene: 9. CDR3 DNA sequence: TGTGCCAGCAGCTTAGCACTTGACAGGGGGCAAAGGAATGAGCAGTTCTTC. The encoded protein is CASSLALDRGQRNEQFF.

V gene TRBV2 combines with J gene TRBJ1-5, with no clear D. The CDR3 covers 15 residues. Trimming shortened V by 2 bases and J by 5 bases, and 13 bases separated the two germline ends. Germline V gene sequence: CDR1 SNHLY, CDR2 FYNNEI. CDR3 sequence: CASSESRLTDQPQHF. CDR3 in DNA: TGTGCCAGCAGTGAAAGCCGGCTGACCGATCAGCCCCAGCATTTT.

V gene TRBV25-1 combines with J gene TRBJ1-1; D uncertain. Germline loops: CDR1 MGHDK, CDR2 SYGVNS. The CDR3 length is 13 residues. The V gene lost 1 base and the J gene lost 7 bases, with 10 bases spanning the gap. CDR3 in DNA: TGTGCCAGCAGTGAATCGGGTGGGAGTGAAGCTTTCTTT. Protein sequence: CASSESGGSEAFF.

This clonotype was picked up one time. The gene calls are TRBV6-6 and TRBJ2-1; 9 bases line up with TRBD2. Looked up from germline, CDR1 is MNHNY and CDR2 is SVGAGI (reference sequence). This CDR3 is 16 amino acids long. J was trimmed by 8 bases and V by 2 bases; bases with no gene match: 10. CDR3 nucleotides: TGTGCCAGCAGTTACCTAGCGGGGACCTACGAGGATGAGCAGTTCTTC. Its protein is CASSYLAGTYEDEQFF.

The CDR3 sequence: CASSQDLGMIQETQYF. For the CDR3, the DNA is TGCGCCAGCAGCCAAGATCTGGGGATGATTCAGGAGACCCAGTACTTC. The gene calls are TRBV4-1 and TRBJ2-5; D remains unclear. This CDR3 is 16 amino acids long. The V end lost 0 bases, the J end lost 5 bases, and 16 bases lay between the germline ends. CDR1 MGHRA and CDR2 YSYEKL come from the germline V gene.

This clonotype was seen only a few times. The rearrangement uses TRBV9 and TRBJ1-1; D might be TRBD1 (6 bases). The CDR3 is made up of 16 amino acids. CDR1 and CDR2 from the germline V gene are SGDLS and YYNGEE. Trimming took off 4 bases at V and 0 bases at J, with 16 bases between the two ends. The CDR3 region is CASSTRTDGLNTEAFF. In DNA, the CDR3 is TGTGCCAGCAGCACCCGGACAGACGGATTGAACACTGAAGCTTTCTTT.

The chain couples TRBV19 to TRBJ2-7; tentatively, D is TRBD1 (6 bases). CDR1 LNHDA and CDR2 SQIVND come from the germline V gene (reference sequence). Trimming left V 8 bases short and J 2 bases short, with 13 bases between. The CDR3 covers 13 residues. DNA of the CDR3: TGTGCCAGTCCTCACAGGGTCCCCTACGAGCAGTACTTC. As protein: CASPHRVPYEQYF.

The sample holds one count of this clonotype. This chain joins TRBV2 and TRBJ2-2, with D tentatively TRBD1 (5 bases). V was shortened by 6 bases and J by 6 bases, with 11 bases between the two germline ends. Germline V lookup: CDR1 SNHLY, CDR2 FYNNEI. This CDR3 region has 13 residues. The CDR3 protein is CASRDISPGELFF. The CDR3 coding sequence is TGTGCCAGCAGGGACATAAGTCCCGGGGAGCTGTTTTTT.

This clonotype was counted only a few times. V gene TRBV28 combines with J gene TRBJ2-1, with TRBD2 matching over 8 bases. The CDR3 consists of 16 residues. CDR1 MDHEN and CDR2 SYDVKM come from the germline V gene. With V trimmed by 6 bases and J by 1 base, 8 bases remained unmatched. CDR3 in amino acids: CASSFTAGGSYNEQFF. CDR3 DNA sequence: TGTGCCAGCAGCTTTACTGCGGGGGGATCCTACAATGAGCAGTTCTTC.

The chain carries TRBV5-4 and TRBJ2-1; no clear D gene. V shed 0 bases and J shed 4 bases, with 2 bases lying between them. The CDR3 extends over 12 amino acids. Per the germline V gene, CDR1 is SGHNT and CDR2 is YYREEE (reference sequence). The CDR3 is CASSLAYNEQFF. The CDR3 DNA is TGTGCCAGCAGCTTGGCGTACAATGAGCAGTTCTTC.

The chain carries TRBV11-2 and TRBJ2-1; no clear D. CDR1 and CDR2 (germline): SGHAT, FQNNGV. The germline V and J ends were trimmed by 5 bases and 3 bases, with 11 bases remaining between them. The CDR3 spans 14 residues. The CDR3 coding sequence is TGTGCCAGCAGCCCTGCCCCGGGCTACAATGAGCAGTTCTTC. Its translation: CASSPAPGYNEQFF.

The J gene is TRBJ1-2, the V gene TRBV6-1; 9 nucleotides align to TRBD1. The J segment lost 8 bases and the V segment lost 8 bases, leaving 9 bases of the junction unmatched. The CDR3 totals 13 residues. CDR1 is MNHNS, CDR2 SASEGT, per germline. As DNA, the CDR3 is TGTGCCAGCCATTGGACAGGGGAAGGAGGCTACACCTTC. It codes for CASHWTGEGGYTF.

This clonotype was detected a few times. The V and J genes are TRBV19 and TRBJ1-1, with D possibly matching TRBD1 (5 bases). Germline-derived CDR1 and CDR2 are LNHDA and SQIVND (reference sequence). The CDR3 length is 13 residues. V shed 8 bases and J shed 4 bases, with 14 bases lying between them. The CDR3 DNA reads TGTGCCAGTTCCACAGGCGGGGGCACTGAAGCTTTCTTT. Encoded protein: CASSTGGGTEAFF. The full variable domain, its missing parts supplied by reference TRBV19 and TRBJ1-1, is DGGITQSPKYLFRKEGQNVTLSCEQNLNHDAMYWYRQDPGQGLRLIYYSQIVNDFQKGDIAEGYSVSREKKESFPLTVTSAQKNPTAFYLCASSTGGGTEAFFGQGTRLTVV.

This clonotype turned up a few times. This chain connects TRBV9 to TRBJ2-3; D remains unclear. Germline V lookup: CDR1 SGDLS, CDR2 YYNGEE. Trimming shortened V by 2 bases and J by 2 bases, and 12 bases separated the two germline ends. The CDR3 spans 15 residues. Here the CDR3 DNA reads TGTGCCAGCAGCGTCCTGGACGTTCCCACAGATACGCAGTATTTT. This codes for CASSVLDVPTDTQYF.

This clonotype was counted only a few times. The rearrangement joins TRBV15 to TRBJ2-1; D gene ambiguous. Trimming left V 0 bases short and J 7 bases short, with 4 bases between. CDR1 and CDR2 from the germline V gene are LNHNV and YYDKDF (reference sequence). This CDR3 is built from 12 residues. The CDR3 here is CATSRDRNEQFF. CDR3 coding DNA: TGTGCCACCAGCAGAGATAGGAATGAGCAGTTCTTC.

V usage is TRBV4-1 and J usage is TRBJ2-7; D perhaps matches TRBD2 (5 bases). Germline lookup yields CDR1 MGHRA and CDR2 YSYEKL. CDR3 length: 16 residues. Trimming cost V 0 bases and J 3 bases, with 15 bases left between them. The CDR3 coding sequence is TGCGCCAGCAGCCAAGATCTGGGAGCGAGAAACTACGAGCAGTACTTC. Translation gives CASSQDLGARNYEQYF.

The J gene is TRBJ2-7, the V gene TRBV12-5, with D hard to call. The CDR3 is 16 residues long. V lost 1 base and J 2 bases, leaving 15 bases between the germline ends. Germline lookup yields CDR1 LGHNT and CDR2 FRNRAP. CDR3 DNA: TGTGCTAGTGGTTTGGGGCCATGGACCGAAACCTACGAGCAGTACTTC. Translated: CASGLGPWTETYEQYF.

This clonotype was counted only a few times. V usage is TRBV27 and J usage is TRBJ1-2; 7 bases map to TRBD1. CDR3 size: 15 residues. V was pared by 0 bases and J by 5 bases, with 6 bases of the junction left unmatched. Germline V gene data show CDR1 as MNHEY and CDR2 as SMNVEV (reference sequence). The CDR3 bases are TGTGCCAGCAGTTTATCGAAGGGGGCCGCATATGGCTACACCTTC. As protein: CASSLSKGAAYGYTF.